The rows below give T cell receptor beta chains drawn from one sample of a study of tumor-infiltrating T cells and Merkel cell polyomavirus. Sequencing used immunoSEQ multiplex PCR; TCRdb keeps in-frame clones, though not all of them. This sample yields 20,000 to 30,000 clones, of which nearly 90% are seen a single time; around 2.8% belongs to the top ten. Sequencing was done on a sample of lymph node tissue. Receptors originate from a man in his fifties with Merkel cell carcinoma. CDR3s include the opening cysteine and the closing phenylalanine or tryptophan. The D gene is left open where the match is weak. Size tells how often a clone was seen (once, few, many) or the class of an expanded clone, and some rows leave it out.

d_call	clone_size	v_call	j_call	cdr3_aa	cdr3_nt
.	.	TRBV27	TRBJ2-7	CASSLAQGGTYEQYF	TGTGCCAGCAGTCTTGCTCAAGGAGGCACCTACGAGCAGTACTTC
.	.	TRBV4-3	TRBJ1-3	CASSQAGVGGNTIYF	TGCGCCAGCAGCCAGGCAGGGGTGGGTGGAAACACCATATATTTT
.	medium-sized	TRBV5-6	TRBJ1-1	CASSTGTLNTEAFF	TGTGCCAGCAGCACCGGGACACTGAACACTGAAGCTTTCTTT
TRBD2	.	TRBV18	TRBJ2-5	CASSPPPGGQETQYF	TGTGCCAGCTCACCCCCCCCGGGGGGCCAAGAGACCCAGTACTTC
TRBD2	.	TRBV5-1	TRBJ2-7	CASSGGESYEQYF	TGCGCCAGCAGCGGGGGGGAATCCTACGAGCAGTACTTC
TRBD1	once	TRBV6-4	TRBJ1-2	CASSVLGTGGGYGYTF	TGTGCCAGCAGCGTCCTCGGGACAGGGGGCGGCTATGGCTACACCTTC
.	.	TRBV30	TRBJ2-5	CAWSALGTQETQYF	TGTGCCTGGAGTGCCCTGGGGACTCAAGAGACCCAGTACTTC
TRBD2	.	TRBV27	TRBJ2-3	CASSPGTTSTDTQYF	TGTGCCAGCAGTCCCGGGACTACTAGCACAGATACGCAGTATTTT
.	.	TRBV19	TRBJ1-3	CASSMRDISGNTIYF	TGTGCCAGTAGTATGAGGGATATCTCTGGAAACACCATATATTTT
.	.	TRBV2	TRBJ1-2	CASEGNYGYTF	TGTGCCAGCGAGGGCAACTATGGCTACACCTTC
.	.	TRBV15	TRBJ1-3	CATSRGDNGNTIYF	TGTGCCACCAGCAGAGGGGACAACGGAAACACCATATATTTT
TRBD1	.	TRBV15	TRBJ1-5	CATGSGQGAPNQPQHF	TGTGCCACGGGGAGCGGACAGGGGGCTCCCAATCAGCCCCAGCATTTT
.	.	TRBV5-1	TRBJ1-2	CASSLEAGINYGYTF	TGCGCCAGCAGCTTGGAGGCGGGTATTAACTATGGCTACACCTTC
.	.	TRBV10-2	TRBJ1-3	CASSVGQSSGNTIYF	TGCGCCAGCAGTGTAGGACAGAGCTCTGGAAACACCATATATTTT
.	once	TRBV5-5	TRBJ2-7	CASSLMGSGTYEQYF	TGTGCCAGCAGCTTGATGGGTAGCGGTACCTACGAGCAGTACTTC
TRBD1	.	TRBV28	TRBJ1-2	CASSPGQGPYGYTF	TGTGCCAGCAGTCCTGGACAGGGACCCTATGGCTACACCTTC
.	.	TRBV5-6	TRBJ1-2	CASRAQVGYTF	TGTGCCAGCAGGGCACAGGTTGGCTACACCTTC
.	.	TRBV5-3	TRBJ1-5	CARSLGRENQPQHF	TGTGCCAGAAGCTTGGGGCGGGAAAATCAGCCCCAGCATTTT
TRBD1	.	TRBV29-1	TRBJ2-4	CSVTIPQGARNIQYF	TGCAGCGTTACCATCCCACAGGGGGCGCGAAACATTCAGTACTTC
TRBD1	.	TRBV19	TRBJ1-5	CASTLDWTGPNQPQHF	TGTGCCAGTACTCTCGATTGGACAGGGCCCAATCAGCCCCAGCATTTT
.	.	TRBV21-1	TRBJ2-7	CASSSRDGQGGNLEQYF	TGTGCCAGCAGCAGCCGGGACGGACAGGGTGGGAATCTCGAGCAGTACTTC
.	.	TRBV30	TRBJ1-4	CAWSKARATNEKLFF	TGTGCCTGGAGCAAAGCCCGTGCAACTAATGAAAAACTGTTTTTT
.	.	TRBV7-2	TRBJ2-5	CASSYKTGPGETQYF	TGTGCCAGCAGCTACAAAACAGGGCCGGGAGAGACCCAGTACTTC
.	.	TRBV9	TRBJ2-2	CASSLLGADGELFF	TGTGCCAGCAGCCTCTTAGGGGCGGACGGGGAGCTGTTTTTT
.	.	TRBV5-1	TRBJ2-5	CASSLGASDQETQYF	TGCGCCAGCAGCTTGGGGGCCTCGGACCAAGAGACCCAGTACTTC
.	.	TRBV18	TRBJ2-7	CASSPQGREQYF	TGTGCCAGCTCACCCCAGGGCCGCGAGCAGTACTTC
TRBD1	.	TRBV7-8	TRBJ1-3	CASSGTTLQGSTIYF	TGTGCCAGCAGCGGTACCACCTTACAGGGGTCCACCATATATTTT
.	.	TRBV6-5	TRBJ1-3	CASSYSTPGSGNTIYF	TGTGCCAGCAGTTACTCGACGCCAGGCTCTGGAAACACCATATATTTT
TRBD2	.	TRBV5-6	TRBJ2-5	CASSVWGGSETQYF	TGTGCCAGCAGCGTGTGGGGGGGATCTGAGACCCAGTACTTC
TRBD2	.	TRBV11-2	TRBJ2-1	CASSSSGAAPGSNEQFF	TGTGCCAGCAGCTCGAGCGGGGCAGCTCCCGGGAGCAATGAGCAGTTCTTC
TRBD1	.	TRBV7-2	TRBJ2-7	CASSDRVGGYEQYF	TGTGCCAGCAGCGACAGGGTAGGCGGCTACGAGCAGTACTTC
.	.	TRBV7-3	TRBJ1-1	CASSYGAGGAAFF	TGTGCCAGCAGCTATGGGGCTGGGGGGGCCGCTTTCTTT
TRBD2	.	TRBV28	TRBJ2-2	CASRIGGTSLAGELFF	TGTGCCAGCAGGATTGGTGGGACTAGCCTCGCCGGGGAGCTGTTTTTT
.	.	TRBV5-4	TRBJ2-5	CASSLAQYQEGTQYF	TGTGCCAGCAGCTTGGCCCAGTACCAAGAGGGGACCCAGTACTTC
.	.	TRBV30	TRBJ2-1	CAWTRQINEQFF	TGTGCCTGGACAAGACAGATCAATGAGCAGTTCTTC
TRBD1	.	TRBV28	TRBJ2-5	CASSPQGVGETQYF	TGTGCCAGCAGTCCCCAGGGGGTGGGGGAGACCCAGTACTTC
TRBD1	.	TRBV28	TRBJ1-2	CASSGQALGYGYTF	TGTGCCAGCTCTGGACAGGCTCTTGGCTATGGCTACACCTTC
TRBD1	.	TRBV4-3	TRBJ2-1	CASSQDLTGQVLYEQFF	TGCGCCAGCAGCCAAGATCTAACGGGACAGGTATTGTATGAGCAGTTCTTC
TRBD1	.	TRBV5-6	TRBJ1-2	CASSLALVGTGDGYTF	TGTGCCAGCAGCTTGGCCCTGGTAGGGACAGGGGACGGCTACACCTTC
.	.	TRBV19	TRBJ1-1	CASSSGQPGAFF	TGTGCCAGTAGTTCCGGACAGCCGGGGGCTTTCTTT
.	.	TRBV27	TRBJ2-4	CASSPGSSVLNIQYF	TGTGCCAGCAGTCCCGGTTCTAGCGTCTTAAACATTCAGTACTTC
TRBD2	.	TRBV30	TRBJ2-2	CAWSPGGGNTGELFF	TGTGCCTGGAGTCCGGGAGGCGGGAACACCGGGGAGCTGTTTTTT
TRBD2	.	TRBV7-3	TRBJ2-3	CASSTGTSASTDTQYF	TGTGCCTCCTCGACTGGGACTAGCGCGAGCACAGATACGCAGTATTTT
.	few	TRBV7-9	TRBJ2-7	CASSVRTGRDYEQYF	TGTGCCAGCAGCGTCCGGACAGGGAGGGACTACGAGCAGTACTTC
.	.	TRBV19	TRBJ1-1	CASTRGAGNTEAFF	TGTGCCAGTACCCGAGGGGCGGGAAACACTGAAGCTTTCTTT
.	.	TRBV28	TRBJ1-2	CASRRSGEGGYTF	TGTGCCAGCAGACGCTCAGGGGAGGGGGGCTACACCTTC
.	.	TRBV5-1	TRBJ2-7	CASSSKTGESYEQYF	TGCGCCAGCAGCTCCAAGACAGGAGAATCCTACGAGCAGTACTTC
TRBD2	.	TRBV10-3	TRBJ2-5	CAIGRGGSKETQYF	TGTGCCATCGGACGGGGGGGCAGTAAAGAGACCCAGTACTTC
TRBD1	.	TRBV5-8	TRBJ1-2	CASSLQGAYYGYTF	TGTGCCAGCAGCTTGCAGGGGGCGTACTATGGCTACACCTTC
TRBD2	.	TRBV6-6	TRBJ2-1	CASSSGTSGYNEQFF	TGTGCCAGCAGTTCCGGGACTAGCGGTTACAATGAGCAGTTCTTC
.	.	TRBV6-1	TRBJ1-1	CASSAAVAPAGLSF	TGTGCCAGCAGCGCTGCGGTGGCCCCGGCCGGGTTAAGCTTT
TRBD1	.	TRBV2	TRBJ1-2	CASRRGGQGDSF	TGTGCCAGCAGGAGAGGGGGACAGGGGGACTCCTTC
.	.	TRBV7-2	TRBJ2-5	CASSLRQPYAETQYF	TGTGCCAGCAGCCTTAGACAGCCGTATGCGGAGACCCAGTACTTC
TRBD1	.	TRBV2	TRBJ2-7	CASSRTGRHYEQYF	TGTGCCAGCAGTCGGACAGGGCGACACTACGAGCAGTACTTC
TRBD1	.	TRBV27	TRBJ2-5	CASSLRTGGRQETQYF	TGTGCCAGCAGTTTAAGGACAGGGGGACGTCAAGAGACCCAGTACTTC
TRBD1	.	TRBV6-1	TRBJ2-7	CASGLNRGESYEQYF	TGTGCCAGCGGACTTAACAGGGGGGAATCCTACGAGCAGTACTTC
TRBD1	.	TRBV18	TRBJ2-5	CASSQNRGKTQYF	TGTGCCAGCTCACAGAACAGGGGCAAGACCCAGTACTTC